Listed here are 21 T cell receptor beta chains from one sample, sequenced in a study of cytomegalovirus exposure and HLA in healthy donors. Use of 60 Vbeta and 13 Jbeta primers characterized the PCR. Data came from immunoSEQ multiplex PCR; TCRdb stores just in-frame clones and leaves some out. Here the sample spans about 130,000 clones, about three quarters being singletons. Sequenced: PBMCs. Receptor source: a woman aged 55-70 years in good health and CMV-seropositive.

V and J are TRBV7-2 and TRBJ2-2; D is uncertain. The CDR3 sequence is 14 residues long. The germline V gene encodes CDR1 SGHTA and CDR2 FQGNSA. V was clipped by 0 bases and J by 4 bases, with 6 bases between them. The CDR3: CASSLARSTGELFF. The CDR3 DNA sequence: TGTGCCAGCAGCTTAGCGCGATCCACCGGGGAGCTGTTTTTT.

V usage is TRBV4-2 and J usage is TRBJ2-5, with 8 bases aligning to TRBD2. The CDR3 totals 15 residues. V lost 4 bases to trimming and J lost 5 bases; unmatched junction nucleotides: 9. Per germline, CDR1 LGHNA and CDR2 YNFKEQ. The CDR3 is CASSPGLGRGETQYF. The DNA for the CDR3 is TGTGCCAGCAGCCCGGGACTAGGGCGGGGGGAGACCCAGTACTTC.

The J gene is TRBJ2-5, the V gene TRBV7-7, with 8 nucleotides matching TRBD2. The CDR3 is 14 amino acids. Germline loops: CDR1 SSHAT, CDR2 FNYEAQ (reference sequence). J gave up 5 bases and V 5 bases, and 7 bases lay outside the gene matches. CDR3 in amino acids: CASSQAGLAETQYF. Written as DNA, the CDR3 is TGTGCCAGCAGCCAGGCCGGACTAGCCGAGACCCAGTACTTC.

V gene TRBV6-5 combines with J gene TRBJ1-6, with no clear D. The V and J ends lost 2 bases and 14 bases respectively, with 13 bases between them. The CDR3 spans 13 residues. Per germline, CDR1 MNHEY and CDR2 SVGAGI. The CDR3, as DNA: TGTGCCAGCAGTTACGTACAGAGCTCATCCCTCCACTTT. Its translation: CASSYVQSSSLHF.

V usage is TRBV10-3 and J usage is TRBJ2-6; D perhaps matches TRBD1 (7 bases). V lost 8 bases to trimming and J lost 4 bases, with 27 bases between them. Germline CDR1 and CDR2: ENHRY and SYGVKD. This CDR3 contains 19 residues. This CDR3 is CAISGEATGSAWGANVLTF. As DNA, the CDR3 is TGTGCCATCTCGGGGGAGGCGACAGGGTCTGCGTGGGGGGCCAACGTCCTGACTTTC.

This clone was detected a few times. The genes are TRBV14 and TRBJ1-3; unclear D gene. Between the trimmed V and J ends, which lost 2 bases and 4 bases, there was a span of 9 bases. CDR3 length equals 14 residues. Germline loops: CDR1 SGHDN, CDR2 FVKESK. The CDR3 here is CASSQPGSGNTIYF. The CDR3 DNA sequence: TGTGCCAGCAGCCAACCGGGGTCCGGAAACACCATATATTTT.

CDR3 region: CASSLGQVLNQPQHF. In nucleotides, the CDR3 is TGTGCCAGCAGCTTGGGGCAGGTTCTCAATCAGCCCCAGCATTTT. The chain couples TRBV5-6 to TRBJ1-5, with D unclear. V lost 0 bases to trimming and J lost 3 bases, with 10 bases between them. The CDR3 loop spans 15 amino acids. Germline-derived CDR1 and CDR2 are SGHDT and YYEEEE.

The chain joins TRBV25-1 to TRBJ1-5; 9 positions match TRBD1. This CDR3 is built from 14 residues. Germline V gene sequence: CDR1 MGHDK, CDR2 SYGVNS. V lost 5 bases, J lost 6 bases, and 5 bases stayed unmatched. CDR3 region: CASSHRGLLQPQHF. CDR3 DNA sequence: TGTGCCAGCAGTCACAGGGGGCTACTTCAGCCCCAGCATTTT.

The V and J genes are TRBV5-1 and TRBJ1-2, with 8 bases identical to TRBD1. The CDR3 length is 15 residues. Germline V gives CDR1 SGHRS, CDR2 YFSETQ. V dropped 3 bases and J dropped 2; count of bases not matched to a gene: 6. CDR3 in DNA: TGCGCCAGCAGCTACTCGGACAGGGCCAACTATGGCTACACCTTC. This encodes CASSYSDRANYGYTF.

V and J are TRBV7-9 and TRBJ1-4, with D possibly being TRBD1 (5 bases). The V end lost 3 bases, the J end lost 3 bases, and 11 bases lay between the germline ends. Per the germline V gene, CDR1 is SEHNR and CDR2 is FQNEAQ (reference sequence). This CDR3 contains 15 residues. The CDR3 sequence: CASSFRRGANEKLFF. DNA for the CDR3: TGTGCCAGCAGCTTCCGTCGGGGGGCTAATGAAAAACTGTTTTTT.

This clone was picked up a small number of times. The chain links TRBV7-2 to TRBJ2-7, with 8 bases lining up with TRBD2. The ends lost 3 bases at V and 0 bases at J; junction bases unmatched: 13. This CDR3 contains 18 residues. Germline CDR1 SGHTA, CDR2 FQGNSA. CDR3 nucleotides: TGTGCCAGCAGCTTTAAACGCGGGGGGCGGGGGGACTCCTACGAGCAGTACTTC. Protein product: CASSFKRGGRGDSYEQYF. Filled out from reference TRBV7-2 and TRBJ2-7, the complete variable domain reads GAGVSQSPSNKVTEKGKDVELRCDPISGHTALYWYRQSLGQGLEFLIYFQGNSAPDKSGLPSDRFSAERTGGSVSTLTIQRTQQEDSAVYLCASSFKRGGRGDSYEQYFGPGTRLTVT.

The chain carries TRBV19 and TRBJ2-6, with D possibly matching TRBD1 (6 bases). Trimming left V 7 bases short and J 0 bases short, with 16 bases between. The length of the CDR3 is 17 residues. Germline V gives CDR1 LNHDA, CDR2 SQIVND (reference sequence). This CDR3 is CASNNRVTPSGANVLTF. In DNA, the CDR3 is TGTGCCAGTAATAACAGGGTCACCCCCTCTGGGGCCAACGTCCTGACTTTC.

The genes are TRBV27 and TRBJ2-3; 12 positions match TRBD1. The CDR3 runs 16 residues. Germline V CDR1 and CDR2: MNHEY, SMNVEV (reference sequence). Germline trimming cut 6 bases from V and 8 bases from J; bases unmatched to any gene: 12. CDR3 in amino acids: CASRRAGTGGFLTQYF. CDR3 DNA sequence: TGTGCCAGCAGACGCGCCGGGACAGGGGGCTTTCTTACGCAGTATTTT.

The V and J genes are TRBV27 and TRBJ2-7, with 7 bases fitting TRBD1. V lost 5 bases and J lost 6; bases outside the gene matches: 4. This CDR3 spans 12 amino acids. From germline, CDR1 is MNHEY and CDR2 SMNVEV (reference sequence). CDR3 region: CASSIPGGEQYF. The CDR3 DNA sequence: TGTGCCAGCAGTATCCCAGGGGGCGAGCAGTACTTC.

This chain's CDR3 is CSVYDSSGNTIYF. CDR3 nucleotide sequence: TGCAGCGTATACGACAGCTCTGGAAACACCATATATTTT. This chain uses TRBV29-1 with TRBJ1-3; D possibly corresponds to TRBD1 (5 bases). Between the trimmed V and J ends, which lost 6 bases and 0 bases, there was a span of 9 bases. Germline assignment: CDR1 SQVTM and CDR2 ANQGSEA. This CDR3 is 13 amino acids long.

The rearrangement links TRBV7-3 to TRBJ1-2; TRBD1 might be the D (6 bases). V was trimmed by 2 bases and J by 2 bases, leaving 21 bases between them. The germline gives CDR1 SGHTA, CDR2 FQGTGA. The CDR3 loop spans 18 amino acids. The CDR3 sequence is CASSLQPAGADGNYGYTF. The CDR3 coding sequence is TGTGCCAGCAGCTTACAACCCGCGGGGGCGGATGGAAACTATGGCTACACCTTC.

The CDR3 spells CASSYQPGLGTDTQYF. CDR3 nucleotide sequence: TGTGCCAGCAGTTACCAACCGGGACTTGGCACAGATACGCAGTATTTT. The chain is built from TRBV6-5 and TRBJ2-3; the D gene is possibly TRBD2 (6 bases). Per germline, CDR1 MNHEY and CDR2 SVGAGI. V shed 2 bases and J shed 1 base, with 13 bases lying between them. This CDR3 is built from 16 residues.

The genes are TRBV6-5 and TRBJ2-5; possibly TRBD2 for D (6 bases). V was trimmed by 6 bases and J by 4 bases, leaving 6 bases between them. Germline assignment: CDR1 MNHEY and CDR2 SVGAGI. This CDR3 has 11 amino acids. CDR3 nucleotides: TGTGCCAGCAGCGGGAGAGAGACCCAGTACTTC. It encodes CASSGRETQYF.

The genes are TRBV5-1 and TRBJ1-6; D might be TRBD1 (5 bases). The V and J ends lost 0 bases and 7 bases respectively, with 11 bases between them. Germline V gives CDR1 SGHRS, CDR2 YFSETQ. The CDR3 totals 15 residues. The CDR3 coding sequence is TGCGCCAGCAGCTTGGAAGGGGCTTTAAATTCACCCCTCCACTTT. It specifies CASSLEGALNSPLHF.

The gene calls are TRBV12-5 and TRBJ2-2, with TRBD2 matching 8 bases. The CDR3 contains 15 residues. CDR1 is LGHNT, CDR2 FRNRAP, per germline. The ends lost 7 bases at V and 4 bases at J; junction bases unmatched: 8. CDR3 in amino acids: CASAPSGGPTGELFF. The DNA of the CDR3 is TGTGCTAGTGCCCCCAGCGGGGGACCCACCGGGGAGCTGTTTTTT.

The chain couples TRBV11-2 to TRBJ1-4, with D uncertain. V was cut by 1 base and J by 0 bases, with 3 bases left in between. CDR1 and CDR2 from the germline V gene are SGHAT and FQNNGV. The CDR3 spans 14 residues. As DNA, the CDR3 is TGTGCCAGCAGCTTAGGAGCAACTAATGAAAAACTGTTTTTT. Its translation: CASSLGATNEKLFF.